This T cell receptor beta chain is from a study of T cell changes during pregnancy in multiple sclerosis. The protocol was immunoSEQ multiplex PCR, while the TCRdb copy is restricted to in-frame clones and leaves out a portion. The sample records about 92,000 clones, approximately 95% being singletons. Specimen: peripheral blood, collected in the first trimester of pregnancy. This TCR was recovered from a female donor with multiple sclerosis, enrolled in a pregnancy study.

The chain's CDR3 is CASSLGLAGAASYEQYF. Here the CDR3 DNA reads TGTGCCAGCAGCTTAGGGCTAGCGGGGGCGGCGTCCTACGAGCAGTACTTC. The chain uses TRBV7-8 and TRBJ2-7; TRBD2 agrees at 10 bases. V trimming: 1 base; J trimming: 1 base; junction bases outside the gene matches: 7. CDR3 length: 17 amino acids. Looked up from germline, CDR1 is SGHVS and CDR2 is FQNEAQ. The full variable domain, with the rest looked up from reference TRBV7-8 and TRBJ2-7, is GAGVSQSPRYKVAKRGQDVALRCDPISGHVSLFWYQQALGQGPEFLTYFQNEAQLDKSGLPSDRFFAERPEGSVSTLKIQRTQQEDSAVYLCASSLGLAGAASYEQYFGPGTRLTVT.